These 16 T cell receptor beta chains share one sample of origin, sequenced in a study of cytomegalovirus exposure and HLA in healthy donors. In the PCR, 60 Vbeta and 13 Jbeta primers were used. TCRdb's table, derived via immunoSEQ multiplex PCR, lists solely in-frame clones and lacks some. The sample shows around 120,000 clones, over 70% of them seen only once. The sequencing sample was made of PBMCs. The receptors derive from a woman aged 50 to 65 in good health and CMV-seropositive.

This chain connects TRBV27 to TRBJ2-3; D is uncertain. The CDR3 extends over 16 amino acids. Trimming took 4 bases from V and 0 from J, leaving 14 bases between them. Germline CDR1 is MNHEY and CDR2 is SMNVEV (reference sequence). The CDR3: CASSSLRSWSTDTQYF. The CDR3 nucleotides are TGTGCCAGCAGTTCGCTGCGGAGTTGGAGCACAGATACGCAGTATTTT.

The gene calls are TRBV5-4 and TRBJ1-2; no reliable D call. Germline CDR1 and CDR2: SGHNT and YYREEE (reference sequence). This CDR3 has 14 amino acids. V was cut by 1 base and J by 4 bases, with 11 bases left in between. CDR3 bases: TGTGCCAGCAGCTTGTTAGAGGGAGGCTATGGCTACACCTTC. Its translation: CASSLLEGGYGYTF.

The chain is built from TRBV9 and TRBJ2-5; 10 bases fit TRBD1. Trimming took 4 bases from V and 4 from J; bases not matched to a gene: 4. This CDR3 region has 14 residues. CDR1 and CDR2 (germline): SGDLS, YYNGEE. The CDR3 bases are TGTGCCAGCAGCCTCAGGACAGGGGGAGAGACCCAGTACTTC. Translation: CASSLRTGGETQYF. The full variable domain, in which reference TRBV9 and TRBJ2-5 provide the parts outside the CDR3, is DSGVTQTPKHLITATGQRVTLRCSPRSGDLSVYWYQQSLDQGLQFLIQYYNGEERAKGNILERFSAQQFPDLHSELNLSSLELGDSALYFCASSLRTGGETQYFGPGTRLLVL.

The chain has TRBV6-6 and TRBJ1-2; 9 bases line up with TRBD1. The germline V gene encodes CDR1 MNHNY and CDR2 SVGAGI (reference sequence). Losses at the gene ends were 6 bases for V and 10 bases for J; bases not matched to a gene: 9. CDR3 size: 13 residues. The chain's CDR3 is CASSTGQGPYYTF. The CDR3 DNA sequence: TGTGCCAGCAGCACGGGACAGGGCCCCTACTACACCTTC.

V usage is TRBV7-9 and J usage is TRBJ2-7; the D gene is possibly TRBD1 (6 bases). Looked up from germline, CDR1 is SEHNR and CDR2 is FQNEAQ (reference sequence). The germline V and J ends were trimmed by 5 bases and 4 bases, with 18 bases remaining between them. The length of the CDR3 is 15 residues. This CDR3 reads CASSVGTGQEYEQYF. The CDR3 coding sequence is TGTGCCAGCAGCGTAGGTACGGGACAAGAATACGAGCAGTACTTC.

The rearrangement links TRBV4-1 to TRBJ2-4; TRBD2 matches at 16 bases. The CDR3 has 18 amino acids. Trimming removed 4 bases from V and 1 base from J; junction bases left unmatched: 4. Germline loops: CDR1 MGHRA, CDR2 YSYEKL. CDR3 amino acids: CASSRGLAGGRAKNIQYF. The CDR3 DNA reads TGCGCCAGCAGCCGGGGACTAGCGGGAGGGCGGGCCAAAAACATTCAGTACTTC.

The chain has TRBV4-3 and TRBJ2-7; D not certain. V dropped 0 bases and J dropped 0 bases, with 6 bases sitting between them. Germline V lookup: CDR1 LGHNA, CDR2 YSLEER. The CDR3 totals 14 residues. The CDR3 coding sequence is TGCGCCAGCAGCCAAGATAGCCACTCCTACGAGCAGTACTTC. This codes for CASSQDSHSYEQYF.

This clone was seen a single time. This sequence joins TRBV18 and TRBJ2-7, with D tentatively TRBD2 (6 bases). Germline CDR1 reads KGHSH; CDR2 reads LQKENI. The CDR3 runs to 15 residues. Trimming left V 0 bases short and J 0 bases short, with 9 bases between. The CDR3 sequence is CASSPPARGSYEQYF. CDR3 nucleotides: TGTGCCAGCTCACCACCCGCGCGGGGCTCCTACGAGCAGTACTTC.

This clone was seen once. The chain couples TRBV4-1 to TRBJ2-5, with 7 bases fitting TRBD2. The DNA matches TRBJ2-7 better at its end, which makes the J call doubtful. CDR3 length: 14 amino acids. Germline V gene sequence: CDR1 MGHRA, CDR2 YSYEKL. The CDR3 nucleotides are TGCGCCAGCAGCCAAGGACTAGCTTCCTACGAGCAGTACTTC. Translating it yields CASSQGLASYEQYF.

The chain is built from TRBV7-3 and TRBJ2-3, with TRBD2 matching 8 bases. Germline V gene sequence: CDR1 SGHTA, CDR2 FQGTGA. V gave up 3 bases and J gave up 4 bases; unmatched junction bases: 9. This CDR3 is 16 amino acids long. The CDR3 reads CASSFPGGRWPDTQYF. The CDR3 region has the DNA TGTGCCAGCAGCTTCCCGGGCGGGAGGTGGCCAGATACGCAGTATTTT.

This clone was counted a few times. The V gene is TRBV5-1, the J gene TRBJ2-5; tentative D call: TRBD2 (6 bases). The CDR3 contains 13 residues. V lost 0 bases to trimming and J lost 9 bases, with 12 bases between them. CDR1 is SGHRS and CDR2 is YFSETQ in the germline V gene. The DNA for the CDR3 is TGCGCCAGCAGCTTGGCCGGGAGTGAGGCCCAGTACTTC. Translated, it gives CASSLAGSEAQYF.

This clone was seen once. The V call is TRBV18, the J call TRBJ2-7; 12 nucleotides match TRBD1. There are 15 residues in the CDR3. With 3 bases clipped from V and 5 bases from J, the junction kept 5 bases outside the gene matches. Germline V gene sequence: CDR1 KGHSH, CDR2 LQKENI. Here the CDR3 DNA reads TGTGCCAGCTCACCGGGACAGGGGGCATGGGACGAGCAGTACTTC. It specifies CASSPGQGAWDEQYF.

The sample holds one count of this clone. V and J are TRBV7-9 and TRBJ2-1; D perhaps matches TRBD1 (5 bases). Germline V CDR1 and CDR2: SEHNR, FQNEAQ (reference sequence). V lost 5 bases to trimming and J lost 6 bases, with 11 bases between them. CDR3 length equals 13 residues. Written as DNA, the CDR3 is TGTGCCAGCAGCCGATCTAGGGGCAATGAGCAGTTCTTC. Translation: CASSRSRGNEQFF.

The CDR3 sequence: CASGPLEGADGYTF. The CDR3 nucleotides are TGTGCCAGCGGCCCATTGGAGGGGGCGGATGGCTACACCTTC. V and J are TRBV5-4 and TRBJ1-2; 7 positions agree with TRBD1. This CDR3 is built from 14 residues. With V trimmed by 7 bases and J by 6 bases, 12 bases remained unmatched. Germline CDR1 is SGHNT and CDR2 is YYREEE (reference sequence).

The gene calls are TRBV7-2 and TRBJ1-1; 7 bases are shared with TRBD1. Germline V lookup: CDR1 SGHTA, CDR2 FQGNSA. The CDR3 is 14 amino acids. V dropped 4 bases and J dropped 4; count of bases not matched to a gene: 6. CDR3 in amino acids: CASSSTGLSTEAFF. The CDR3 DNA is TGTGCCAGCAGCTCGACAGGGCTTAGCACTGAAGCTTTCTTT.

This clone showed up just once. V is TRBV10-3 and J is TRBJ2-3; 9 bases agree with TRBD2. Trimming removed 6 bases from V and 4 bases from J; junction bases left unmatched: 5. The germline V gene encodes CDR1 ENHRY and CDR2 SYGVKD. This CDR3 spans 14 amino acids. CDR3 coding DNA: TGTGCCATCAGAATGGCGGGAGGGCCAGATACGCAGTATTTT. It encodes CAIRMAGGPDTQYF.